The rows below give T cell receptor beta chains drawn from one sample of a study of preoperative IRX-2 immunotherapy in early breast cancer. Assay used: immunoSEQ multiplex PCR; TCRdb lists only in-frame clones, some missing. The sample consists of some 35,000 clones, 75% to 85% of them appearing once. The sample here was lymph node tissue, taken after IRX-2 immunotherapy. The receptors originated from a human donor with breast cancer. Both conserved end residues are part of each CDR3. Clone size, where shown, is once, few, many, or a class for clones that have expanded.

V gene	J gene	clone size	CDR3 protein
TRBV10-2	TRBJ2-1	NA	CASSDAPSSYNEQFF
TRBV6-8	TRBJ1-2	NA	CASSYLGQGYGYIF
TRBV5-1	TRBJ2-1	NA	CASSGGAVGMGSSYNEQFF
TRBV14	TRBJ2-7	NA	CASSPIGLFYEQYF
TRBV7-4	TRBJ2-7	NA	CASSLDLPYEQYF
TRBV28	TRBJ1-2	NA	CASSATGVGHGYTF
TRBV29-1	TRBJ1-2	NA	CSAGVKDYGYTF
TRBV10-2	TRBJ2-1	NA	CASSESLKTYYNEQFF
TRBV19	TRBJ2-5	NA	CASSLNLQETQYF
TRBV19	TRBJ1-5	NA	CASSIVMGVNQPQHF
TRBV5-1	TRBJ1-1	NA	CASSRYGTANTEAFF
TRBV5-1	TRBJ2-1	NA	CASSLMGEVYNEQFF
TRBV7-1	TRBJ2-7	NA	CASSLHGQTGYEQYF
TRBV7-5	TRBJ2-7	NA	CASSSDRAQFYEQYF
TRBV15	TRBJ2-1	NA	CATSRDFPGPSSYNEQFF
TRBV14	TRBJ2-7	few	CASSQSYGGVHEQYF
TRBV11-3	TRBJ2-2	NA	CASSLGAGGGTGELFF
TRBV7-7	TRBJ1-1	NA	CASSLAGSGDNTEAFF
TRBV6-8	TRBJ1-6	NA	CASSYSGEGFSPLHF
TRBV18	TRBJ1-3	NA	CASSPGTGIILGNTIYF
TRBV29-1	TRBJ2-6	few	CSVVWRGQGGANVLTF
TRBV15	TRBJ1-5	NA	CATSRIDGGEQPQHF